The source of this T cell receptor beta chain is a study of T-cell reconstitution after alpha-beta-depleted transplantation in children. Findings of the study overall: The authors attributed T-cell counts and diversity one year after transplant mostly to newly produced T cells.

About this clonotype itself: Its cognate antigen is unknown.

A TCRbeta library incorporating unique molecular identifiers was prepared. TCRdb used MiXCR to reprocess the PCR reads, holding one entry per CDR3 protein. The data hold fewer than 700,000 distinct CDR3 sequences, with roughly 23% observed a single time. Germline CDR1 and CDR2: DFQATT and SNEGSKA (reference sequence). Trimming cost V 0 bases and J 5 bases; bases outside gene matches: 10. The CDR3 is 16 amino acids. The clonotype originates from a boy in the first two years of life who had a stem cell transplant for acute myeloid leukemia, so the T cells may come from the graft donor. The source was PBMCs, mostly from graft donor cells, collected 360 days after TCRalphabeta/CD19-depleted stem cell transplant. The rearrangement joins TRBV20-1 to TRBJ1-1; 9 nucleotides match TRBD1. CDR3 amino acids: CSARDSTGGRDTEAFF. CDR3 DNA sequence: TGCAGTGCTAGAGATTCGACAGGGGGTAGGGATACTGAAGCTTTCTTT.